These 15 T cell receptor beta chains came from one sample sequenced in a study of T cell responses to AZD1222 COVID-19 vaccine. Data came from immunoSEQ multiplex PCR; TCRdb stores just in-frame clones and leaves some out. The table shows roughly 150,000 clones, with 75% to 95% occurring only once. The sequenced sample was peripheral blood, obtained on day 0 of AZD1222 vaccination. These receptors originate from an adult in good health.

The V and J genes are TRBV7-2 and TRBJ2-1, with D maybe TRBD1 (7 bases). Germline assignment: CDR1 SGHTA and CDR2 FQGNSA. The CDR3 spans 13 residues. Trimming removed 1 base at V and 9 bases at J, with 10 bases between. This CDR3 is CASSLDQGGEQFF. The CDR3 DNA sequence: TGTGCCAGCAGCTTAGATCAGGGGGGTGAGCAGTTCTTC.

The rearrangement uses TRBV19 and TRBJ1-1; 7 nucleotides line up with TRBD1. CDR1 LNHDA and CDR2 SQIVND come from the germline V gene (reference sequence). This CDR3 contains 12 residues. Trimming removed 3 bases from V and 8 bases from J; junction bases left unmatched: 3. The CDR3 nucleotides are TGTGCCAGTAGTATGGGACAGCGAGAAGCTTTCTTT. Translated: CASSMGQREAFF. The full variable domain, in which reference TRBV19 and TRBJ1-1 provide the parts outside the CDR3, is DGGITQSPKYLFRKEGQNVTLSCEQNLNHDAMYWYRQDPGQGLRLIYYSQIVNDFQKGDIAEGYSVSREKKESFPLTVTSAQKNPTAFYLCASSMGQREAFFGQGTRLTVV.

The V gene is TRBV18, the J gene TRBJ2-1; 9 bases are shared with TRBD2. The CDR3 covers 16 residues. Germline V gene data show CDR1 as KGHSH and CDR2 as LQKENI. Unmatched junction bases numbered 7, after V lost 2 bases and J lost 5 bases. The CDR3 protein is CASSPASGLADNEQFF. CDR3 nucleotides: TGTGCCAGCTCACCAGCCTCGGGACTAGCTGACAATGAGCAGTTCTTC.

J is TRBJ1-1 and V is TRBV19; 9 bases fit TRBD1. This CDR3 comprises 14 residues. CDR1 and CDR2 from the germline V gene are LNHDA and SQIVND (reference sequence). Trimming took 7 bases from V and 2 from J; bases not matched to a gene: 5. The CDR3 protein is CASTPGQGNTEAFF. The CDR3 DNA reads TGTGCCAGTACCCCGGGACAGGGAAACACTGAAGCTTTCTTT.

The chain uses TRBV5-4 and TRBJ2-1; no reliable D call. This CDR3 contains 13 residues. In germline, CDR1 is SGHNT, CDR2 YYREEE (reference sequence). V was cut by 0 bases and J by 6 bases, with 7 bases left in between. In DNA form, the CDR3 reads TGTGCCAGCAGCTTGGGTCAACCCAATGAGCAGTTCTTC. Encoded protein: CASSLGQPNEQFF.

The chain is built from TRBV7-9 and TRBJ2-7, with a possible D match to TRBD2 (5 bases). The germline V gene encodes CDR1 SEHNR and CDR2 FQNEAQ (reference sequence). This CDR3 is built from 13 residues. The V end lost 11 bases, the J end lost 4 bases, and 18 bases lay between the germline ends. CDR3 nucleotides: TGTGCCGGGCGTTCGGAGAGAGGGTACGAGCAGTACTTC. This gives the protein CAGRSERGYEQYF.

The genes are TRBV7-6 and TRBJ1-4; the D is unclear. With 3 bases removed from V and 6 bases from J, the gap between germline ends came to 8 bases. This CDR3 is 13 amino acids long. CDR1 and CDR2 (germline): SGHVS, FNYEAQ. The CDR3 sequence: CASSLGPHEKLFF. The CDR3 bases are TGTGCCAGCAGCTTGGGCCCCCATGAAAAACTGTTTTTT. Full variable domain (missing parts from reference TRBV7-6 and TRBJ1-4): GAGVSQSPRYKVTKRGQDVALRCDPISGHVSLYWYRQALGQGPEFLTYFNYEAQQDKSGLPNDRFSAERPEGSISTLTIQRTEQRDSAMYRCASSLGPHEKLFFGSGTQLSVL.

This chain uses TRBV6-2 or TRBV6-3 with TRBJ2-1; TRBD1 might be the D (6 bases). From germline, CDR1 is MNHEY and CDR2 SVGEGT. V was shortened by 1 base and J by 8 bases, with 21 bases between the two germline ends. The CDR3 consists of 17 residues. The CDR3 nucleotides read TGTGCCAGCAGTTACTATTCGTGGGGGCGTCCCTCCCATGAGCAGTTCTTC. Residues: CASSYYSWGRPSHEQFF.

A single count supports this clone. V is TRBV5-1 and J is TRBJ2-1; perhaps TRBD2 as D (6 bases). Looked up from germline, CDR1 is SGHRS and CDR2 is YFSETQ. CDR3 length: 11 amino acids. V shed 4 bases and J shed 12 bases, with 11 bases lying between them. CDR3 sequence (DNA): TGCGCCAGCAGCCTCGGGACTTGGCAGTTCTTC. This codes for CASSLGTWQFF.

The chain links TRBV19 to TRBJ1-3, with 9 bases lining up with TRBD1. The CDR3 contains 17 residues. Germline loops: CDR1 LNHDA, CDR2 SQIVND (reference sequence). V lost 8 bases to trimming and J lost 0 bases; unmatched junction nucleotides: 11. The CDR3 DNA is TGTGCCAGTTCTACGACAGGGGGGGCCCTCTCTGGAAACACCATATATTTT. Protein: CASSTTGGALSGNTIYF.

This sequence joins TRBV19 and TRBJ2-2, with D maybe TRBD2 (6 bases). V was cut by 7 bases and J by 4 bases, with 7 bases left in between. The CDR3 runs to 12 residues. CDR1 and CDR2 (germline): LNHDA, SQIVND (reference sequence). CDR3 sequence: CASMRGTGELFF. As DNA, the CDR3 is TGTGCCAGTATGCGGGGCACCGGGGAGCTGTTTTTT.

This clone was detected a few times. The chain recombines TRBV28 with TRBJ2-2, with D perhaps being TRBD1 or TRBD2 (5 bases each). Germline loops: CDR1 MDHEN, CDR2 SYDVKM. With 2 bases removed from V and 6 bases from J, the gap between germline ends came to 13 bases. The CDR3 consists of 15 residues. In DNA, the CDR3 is TGTGCCAGCAGTTTACCTGAGAGGGGTCCCGGGGAGCTGTTTTTT. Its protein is CASSLPERGPGELFF. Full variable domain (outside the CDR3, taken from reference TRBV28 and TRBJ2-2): DVKVTQSSRYLVKRTGEKVFLECVQDMDHENMFWYRQDPGLGLRLIYFSYDVKMKEKGDIPEGYSVSREKKERFSLILESASTNQTSMYLCASSLPERGPGELFFGEGSRLTVL.

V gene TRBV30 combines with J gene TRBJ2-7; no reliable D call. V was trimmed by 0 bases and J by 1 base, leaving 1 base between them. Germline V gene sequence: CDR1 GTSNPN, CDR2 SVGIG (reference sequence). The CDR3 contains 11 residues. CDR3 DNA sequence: TGTGCCTGGAGTGTGTCCTACGAGCAGTACTTC. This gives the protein CAWSVSYEQYF.

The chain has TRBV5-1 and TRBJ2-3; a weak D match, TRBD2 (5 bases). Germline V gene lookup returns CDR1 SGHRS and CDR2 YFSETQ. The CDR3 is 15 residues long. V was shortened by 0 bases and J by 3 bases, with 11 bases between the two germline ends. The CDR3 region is CASSLVGVRTDTQYF. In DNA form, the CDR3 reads TGCGCCAGCAGCTTGGTGGGAGTAAGGACAGATACGCAGTATTTT.

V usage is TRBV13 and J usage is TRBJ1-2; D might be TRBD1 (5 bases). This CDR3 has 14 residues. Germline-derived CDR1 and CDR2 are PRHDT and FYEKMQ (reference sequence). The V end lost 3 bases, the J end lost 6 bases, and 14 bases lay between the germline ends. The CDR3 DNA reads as TGTGCCAGCAGCTTTGATCTGGGGGATGATGGCTACACCTTC. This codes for CASSFDLGDDGYTF.